The rows below give T cell receptor beta chains drawn from one sample of a study of blood T cells in healthy people across ages. TCRdb recomputed calls from the 5' RACE reads with MiXCR, one row per CDR3 protein. The sample holds 800,000 or so distinct CDR3 sequences, approximately 67% seen once. The sample comprised blood. Receptors originate from a man aged 25 to 40 in good health. The CDR3 runs from the conserved cysteine through the conserved F or W. Each record gives: J gene, V gene, D gene, clone size, CDR3 DNA, CDR3 protein. D genes are given only for firm matches. Clone size appears in some rows only: once, few, many, or a class for an expanded clone.

j_gene: TRBJ2-7
v_gene: TRBV5-1
d_gene: TRBD2
abundance: once
CDR3nt: TGCGCCAGCAGTCGAGCGGGGGTTTACGAGCAGTACTTC
CDR3aa: CASSRAGVYEQYF

j_gene: TRBJ2-2
v_gene: TRBV6-2/TRBV6-3
d_gene: -
abundance: -
CDR3nt: TGTGCCAGCAGGCGGGACAGCAACACCGGGGAGCTGTTTTTT
CDR3aa: CASRRDSNTGELFF

j_gene: TRBJ2-7
v_gene: TRBV6-1
d_gene: TRBD2
abundance: few
CDR3nt: TGTGCCAGCAGTCCCGAGGGACTAGCATCCTACGAGCAGTACTTC
CDR3aa: CASSPEGLASYEQYF

j_gene: TRBJ1-6
v_gene: TRBV6-5
d_gene: TRBD1
abundance: few
CDR3nt: TGTGCCAGCACCGACAGGGGTGGTGATTCACCCCTCCACTTT
CDR3aa: CASTDRGGDSPLHF

j_gene: TRBJ2-1
v_gene: TRBV7-9
d_gene: TRBD2
abundance: many
CDR3nt: TGTGCCAGCAGCTCCTCAGCCGGGACTACCGTCTACAATGAGCAGTTCTTC
CDR3aa: CASSSSAGTTVYNEQFF

j_gene: TRBJ2-7
v_gene: TRBV20-1
d_gene: TRBD2
abundance: few
CDR3nt: TGCAGTGCTGTTAGCGGGGGGGGTGACGAGCAGTACTTC
CDR3aa: CSAVSGGGDEQYF

j_gene: TRBJ1-5
v_gene: TRBV5-6
d_gene: -
abundance: -
CDR3nt: TGTGCCAGCAGCTTGGTGGGTGGTCACCCCGAGACGGGCAATCAGCCCCAGCATTTT
CDR3aa: CASSLVGGHPETGNQPQHF

j_gene: TRBJ2-1
v_gene: TRBV11-1
d_gene: TRBD1
abundance: -
CDR3nt: TGTGCCAGCAGCTCACGGTACTGGGACAGGGACTCCTACAATGAGCAGTTCTTC
CDR3aa: CASSSRYWDRDSYNEQFF

j_gene: TRBJ1-6
v_gene: TRBV27
d_gene: -
abundance: -
CDR3nt: TGTGCCAGCAGTTTAAGTGAGCACTATAGCTCCTATAATTCACCCCTCCACTTT
CDR3aa: CASSLSEHYSSYNSPLHF

j_gene: TRBJ2-1
v_gene: TRBV5-4
d_gene: -
abundance: -
CDR3nt: TGTGCCAGCAGCTTGACAGCACATGGGGTCGATGAGCAGTTCTTC
CDR3aa: CASSLTAHGVDEQFF

j_gene: TRBJ1-6
v_gene: TRBV28
d_gene: -
abundance: -
CDR3nt: TGTGCCAGCAGTTTAAGGGGCTCCCCCTATAATTCACCCCTCCACTTT
CDR3aa: CASSLRGSPYNSPLHF

j_gene: TRBJ2-7
v_gene: TRBV4-3
d_gene: -
abundance: few
CDR3nt: TGCGCCAGCAGCCAAGATACAGGGCGCCTCCAGTCCTACGAGCAGTACTTC
CDR3aa: CASSQDTGRLQSYEQYF

j_gene: TRBJ2-2
v_gene: TRBV5-1
d_gene: TRBD1
abundance: -
CDR3nt: TGCGCCAGCAGCCCTGGTCTAGTTACTGGGGGACAGGCGAACACCGGGGAGCTGTTTTTT
CDR3aa: CASSPGLVTGGQANTGELFF

j_gene: TRBJ2-5
v_gene: TRBV6-1
d_gene: -
abundance: -
CDR3nt: TGTGCCAGCAGTGATTTCCAAGAGACCCAGTACTTC
CDR3aa: CASSDFQETQYF

j_gene: TRBJ1-6
v_gene: TRBV4-2
d_gene: -
abundance: few
CDR3nt: TGTGCCAGCAGCATCAGGGGCGAGGATAATTCACCCCTCCACTTT
CDR3aa: CASSIRGEDNSPLHF

j_gene: TRBJ1-1
v_gene: TRBV7-3
d_gene: -
abundance: -
CDR3nt: TGTGCCAGCAGCCTGAACAGGGTCGGGCTCACTGAAGCTTTCTTT
CDR3aa: CASSLNRVGLTEAFF

j_gene: TRBJ1-1
v_gene: TRBV12-3/TRBV12-4
d_gene: -
abundance: -
CDR3nt: TGTGCCAGCAGTGCATTTATGGGGGTGTCTGAAGCTTTCTTT
CDR3aa: CASSAFMGVSEAFF

j_gene: TRBJ2-3
v_gene: TRBV9
d_gene: TRBD2
abundance: -
CDR3nt: TGTGCCAGCAGCGTAGGACTAGCGGGGGCCTCAGATACGCAGTATTTT
CDR3aa: CASSVGLAGASDTQYF

j_gene: TRBJ1-1
v_gene: TRBV3-1
d_gene: -
abundance: -
CDR3nt: TGTGCCAGCAGCCAAGATATGGCAGGGGCGAACACTGAAGCTTTCTTT
CDR3aa: CASSQDMAGANTEAFF

j_gene: TRBJ2-1
v_gene: TRBV29-1
d_gene: -
abundance: few
CDR3nt: TGCAGCTTTGTCGGCAATGAGCAGTTCTTC
CDR3aa: CSFVGNEQFF

j_gene: TRBJ1-2
v_gene: TRBV7-9
d_gene: TRBD1
abundance: -
CDR3nt: TGTGCCAGCAGCCCCCCGGGGACAGGGAATAGTGGCTACACCTTC
CDR3aa: CASSPPGTGNSGYTF

j_gene: TRBJ2-6
v_gene: TRBV6-1
d_gene: -
abundance: -
CDR3nt: TGTGCCAGCAGTGAGATGAGCTCTGGGGCCAACGTCCTGACTTTC
CDR3aa: CASSEMSSGANVLTF

j_gene: TRBJ2-1
v_gene: TRBV11-2
d_gene: -
abundance: -
CDR3nt: TGTGCCAGCAGCTTCCCGGGACTTGACTATGAGCAGTTCTTC
CDR3aa: CASSFPGLDYEQFF

j_gene: TRBJ2-7
v_gene: TRBV9
d_gene: TRBD2
abundance: -
CDR3nt: TGTGCCAGCAGCGCAGCGGGGGACGAGCAGTACTTC
CDR3aa: CASSAAGDEQYF

j_gene: TRBJ1-2
v_gene: TRBV20-1
d_gene: -
abundance: -
CDR3nt: TGCAGTGCTATAGACAGGCCGGGCTATTATGGCTACACCTTC
CDR3aa: CSAIDRPGYYGYTF

j_gene: TRBJ2-6
v_gene: TRBV5-1
d_gene: -
abundance: -
CDR3nt: TGCGCCAGCAGCTTGCAGGTTGGGGCCAACGTCCTGACTTTC
CDR3aa: CASSLQVGANVLTF

j_gene: TRBJ2-3
v_gene: TRBV11-2
d_gene: -
abundance: -
CDR3nt: TGTGCCAGCAGCTTCCTACTAATATCGGATACGCAGTATTTT
CDR3aa: CASSFLLISDTQYF

j_gene: TRBJ2-3
v_gene: TRBV20-1
d_gene: TRBD2
abundance: -
CDR3nt: TGCAGTGCTAGCCTACTAGCGGGGAGCACAGATACGCAGTATTTT
CDR3aa: CSASLLAGSTDTQYF

j_gene: TRBJ2-5
v_gene: TRBV20-1
d_gene: TRBD1
abundance: -
CDR3nt: TGCAGTGCTAGGGTCACCGGGACAGGGTGGGAGACCCAGTACTTC
CDR3aa: CSARVTGTGWETQYF

j_gene: TRBJ2-3
v_gene: TRBV20-1
d_gene: -
abundance: few
CDR3nt: TGCAGTGCTACACGGACTGGAGGTTTGAGGGATACGCAGTATTTT
CDR3aa: CSATRTGGLRDTQYF

j_gene: TRBJ2-2
v_gene: TRBV9
d_gene: -
abundance: -
CDR3nt: TGTGCCAGTGCTCAGGGCAGCGCGAACACCGGGGAGCTGTTTTTT
CDR3aa: CASAQGSANTGELFF

j_gene: TRBJ2-7
v_gene: TRBV4-2
d_gene: -
abundance: -
CDR3nt: TGTGCCAGCAGCCAGGAGGGAGCGAGCACCTACGAGCAGTACTTC
CDR3aa: CASSQEGASTYEQYF